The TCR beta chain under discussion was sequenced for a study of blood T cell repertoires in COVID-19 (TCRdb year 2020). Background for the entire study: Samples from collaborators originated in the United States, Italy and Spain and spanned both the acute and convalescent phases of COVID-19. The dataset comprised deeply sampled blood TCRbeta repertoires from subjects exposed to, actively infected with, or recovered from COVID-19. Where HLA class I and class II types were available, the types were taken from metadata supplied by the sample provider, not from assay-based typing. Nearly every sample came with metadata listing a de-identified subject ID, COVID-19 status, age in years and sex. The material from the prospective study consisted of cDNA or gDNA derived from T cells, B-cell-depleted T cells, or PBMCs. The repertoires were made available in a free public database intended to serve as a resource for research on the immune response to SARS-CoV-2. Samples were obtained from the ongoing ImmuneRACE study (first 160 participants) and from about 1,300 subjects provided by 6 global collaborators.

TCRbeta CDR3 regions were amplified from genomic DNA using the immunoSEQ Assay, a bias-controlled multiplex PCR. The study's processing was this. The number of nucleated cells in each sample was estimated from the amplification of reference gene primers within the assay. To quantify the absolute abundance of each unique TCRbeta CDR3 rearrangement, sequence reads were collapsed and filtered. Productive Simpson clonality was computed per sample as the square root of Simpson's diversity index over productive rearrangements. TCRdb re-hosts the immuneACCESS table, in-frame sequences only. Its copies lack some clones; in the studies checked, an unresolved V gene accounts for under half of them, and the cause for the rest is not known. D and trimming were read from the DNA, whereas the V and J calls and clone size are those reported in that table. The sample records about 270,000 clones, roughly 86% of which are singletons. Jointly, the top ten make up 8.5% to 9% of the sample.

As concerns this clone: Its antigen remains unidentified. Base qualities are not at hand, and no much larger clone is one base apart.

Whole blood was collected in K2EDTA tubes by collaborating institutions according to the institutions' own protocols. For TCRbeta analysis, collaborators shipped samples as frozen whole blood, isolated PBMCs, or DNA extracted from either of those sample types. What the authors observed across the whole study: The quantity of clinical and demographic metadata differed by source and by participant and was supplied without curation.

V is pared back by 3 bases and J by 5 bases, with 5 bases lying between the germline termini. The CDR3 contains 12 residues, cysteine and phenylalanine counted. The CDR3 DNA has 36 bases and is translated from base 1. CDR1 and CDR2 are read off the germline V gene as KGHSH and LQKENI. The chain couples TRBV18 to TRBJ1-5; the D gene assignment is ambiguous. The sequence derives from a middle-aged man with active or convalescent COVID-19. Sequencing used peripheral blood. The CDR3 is CASSPPDQPQHF. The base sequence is TGTGCCAGCTCACCTCCTGATCAGCCCCAGCATTTT.